The rows below give T cell receptor beta chains drawn from one sample of a study of long-term antiretroviral therapy in people with HIV. Using immunoSEQ multiplex PCR, the repertoire was profiled, and TCRdb retains in-frame clones only, with some absent. Here the sample spans about 20,000 clones, roughly 80% being singletons. Sequenced material: unsorted PBMCs, taken 0.5 years before starting antiretroviral therapy. Every receptor here comes from a man in his late teens or twenties with HIV. CDR3s include the opening cysteine and the closing phenylalanine or tryptophan. D genes are given only for firm matches. Clone sizes are given selectively: once, few, many, or a class where the clone is expanded.

- | TRBJ2-2 | TRBV7-9 | - | TGTGCCAGCACCACTGCGGGACTGGGGAGTAACACCGGGGAGCTGTTTTTT | CASTTAGLGSNTGELFF
few | TRBJ2-3 | TRBV2 | TRBD2 | TGTGCCAGCGGACGGGGGGTCGCAGATACGCAGTATTTT | CASGRGVADTQYF
- | TRBJ1-1 | TRBV6-5 | TRBD1 | TGTGCCAGCAGCTTACAGGGGGGTAGTGACACTGAAGCTTTCTTT | CASSLQGGSDTEAFF
- | TRBJ2-1 | TRBV1 | - | TGCACCAGCAGCCAAGCTAAGCGGGAGCGCCACAATGAGCAGTTCTTC | CTSSQAKRERHNEQFF
- | TRBJ2-7 | TRBV27 | - | TGTGCCAGCAGTTACTCGGGGGAGCAGTACTTC | CASSYSGEQYF
few | TRBJ1-5 | TRBV19 | - | TGTGCCAGTAGTTGGGGGCGCGCTCAGCCCCAGCATTTT | CASSWGRAQPQHF
- | TRBJ2-7 | TRBV6-1 | - | TGTGCCAGCAGTGAAAGGGTCTTACCCTCCTACGAGCAGTACTTC | CASSERVLPSYEQYF
- | TRBJ1-1 | TRBV28 | TRBD1 | TGTGCCAGCAGGCGAATGACAGGGGGCGAAAATGAAGCTTTCTTT | CASRRMTGGENEAFF
once | TRBJ2-7 | TRBV6-5 | - | TGTGCCAGCAGTTACTCGATGGCGGGCCCCTACGAGCAGTACTTC | CASSYSMAGPYEQYF
- | TRBJ2-2 | TRBV19 | TRBD1 | TGTGCCAGTAGTATAGATCGAGGGGGCCGGACCGGGGAGCTGTTTTTT | CASSIDRGGRTGELFF
once | TRBJ1-2 | TRBV27 | - | TGTGCCAGCAGTTTATCAAAGACAGGCGGTAGTGGCTACACCTTC | CASSLSKTGGSGYTF
- | TRBJ2-7 | TRBV5-6 | TRBD2 | TGTGCCAGCAGTACGAGCGGGGGGCTTCACTACGAGCAGTACTTC | CASSTSGGLHYEQYF
- | TRBJ2-7 | TRBV18 | - | TGTGCCAGCTCACCACCGGTGCAGTACTCCTACGAGCAGTACTTC | CASSPPVQYSYEQYF
- | TRBJ2-7 | TRBV10-3 | - | TGTGCCACCCTCTACGAGCAGTACTTC | CATLYEQYF
- | TRBJ2-7 | TRBV19 | - | TGTGCCAGTAGTCCTACGGGCAGAGCCTACGAGCAGTACTTC | CASSPTGRAYEQYF